This passage covers 27 T cell receptor beta chains from one sample sequenced in a study of regulatory T cells in long-lasting Graves disease. Time point noted: newly diagnosed GD, antithyroid drugs for less than 3 months. Preparation of the TCR library used RNA extracted from PBMCs. Construction of the TCR beta libraries employed iRepertoire HTBI primers in conjunction with Arm-PCR of CDR3 regions. MiXCR was run by TCRdb on the multiplex PCR reads, yielding one entry per CDR3 protein. The sample consists of about 620,000 distinct CDR3 sequences, less than 20% of them appearing once. The same specimen was also included in a second study, on T cells in Graves' hyperthyroidism and ophthalmopathy.

The material sequenced was peripheral blood mononuclear cells (PBMCs), taken at new diagnosis, from a patient treated with antithyroid drugs. These receptors all come from a woman aged 30 to 39 with Graves disease.

This chain uses TRBV28 with TRBJ2-7, with 7 positions matching TRBD2. Trimming took 3 bases from V and 3 from J; bases not matched to a gene: 11. CDR1 is MDHEN and CDR2 is SYDVKM in the germline V gene. The CDR3 is 16 amino acids. Written as DNA, the CDR3 is TGTGCCAGCAGTTTCGCGGCGGGGAGGGAAGGCTACGAGCAGTACTTC. Translating gives CASSFAAGREGYEQYF. The whole variable domain, remainder taken from reference TRBV28 and TRBJ2-7, is DVKVTQSSRYLVKRTGEKVFLECVQDMDHENMFWYRQDPGLGLRLIYFSYDVKMKEKGDIPEGYSVSREKKERFSLILESASTNQTSMYLCASSFAAGREGYEQYFGPGTRLTVT.

Of note for this clonotype: A much larger clone differs by one base, so this may be a read error. V is TRBV2 and J is TRBJ1-6, with D maybe TRBD1 (6 bases). This CDR3 has 14 residues. Germline CDR1 is SNHLY and CDR2 is FYNNEI. CDR3 amino acids: CANSGQTVGSPLHF. The CDR3 DNA reads as TGTGCCAACAGTGGACAGACTGTAGGGTCACCCCTCCACTTT.

This clonotype was counted many times. The rearrangement uses TRBV11-2 and TRBJ1-1, with unresolved D. Germline CDR1 and CDR2: SGHAT and FQNNGV. Trimming took off 1 base at V and 7 bases at J, with 13 bases between the two ends. CDR3 length equals 14 residues. CDR3 residues: CASSLVVGVGEAFF. The CDR3, as DNA: TGTGCCAGCAGCTTAGTCGTGGGAGTCGGTGAAGCTTTCTTT.

The gene calls are TRBV28 and TRBJ1-6; no firm D call. The length of the CDR3 is 13 residues. Trimming stripped 6 bases from V and 3 bases from J, with 6 bases between. The germline CDR1 and CDR2 sequences are MDHEN and SYDVKM. The CDR3 nucleotides are TGTGCCAGCAGACGGCTCTATAATTCACCCCTCCACTTT. Protein: CASRRLYNSPLHF.

The genes are TRBV19 and TRBJ2-3; 9 nucleotides line up with TRBD2. The V segment lost 7 bases and the J segment 2 bases; nucleotides outside the gene matches: 4. The CDR3 spans 14 residues. CDR1 LNHDA and CDR2 SQIVND come from the germline V gene (reference sequence). Written as DNA, the CDR3 is TGTGCCAGTACGACTAGCGGAGACACAGATACGCAGTATTTT. Amino acid sequence: CASTTSGDTDTQYF.

This clonotype was counted many times. The genes are TRBV15 and TRBJ2-4; possibly TRBD1 or TRBD2 for D (5 bases each). With 3 bases removed from V and 4 bases from J, the gap between germline ends came to 16 bases. CDR3 length: 16 amino acids. Germline V gives CDR1 LNHNV, CDR2 YYDKDF (reference sequence). In DNA, the CDR3 is TGTGCCACCAGCAGCGGTGAGGGACGCCTAAAAAACATTCAGTACTTC. This encodes CATSSGEGRLKNIQYF.

In its sample, this clonotype was seen many times. The chain recombines TRBV7-9 with TRBJ1-3; D unresolved. Germline CDR1 SEHNR, CDR2 FQNEAQ (reference sequence). The CDR3 is made up of 15 amino acids. V was shortened by 1 base and J by 0 bases, with 7 bases between the two germline ends. The CDR3, as DNA: TGTGCCAGCAGCTTAGAGGCAGGCTCTGGAAACACCATATATTTT. Translation: CASSLEAGSGNTIYF.

The sample holds many counts of this clonotype. The chain couples TRBV7-2 to TRBJ2-7; 7 nucleotides match TRBD2. Per germline, CDR1 SGHTA and CDR2 FQGNSA. Trimming took 6 bases from V and 0 from J; bases not matched to a gene: 8. The CDR3 consists of 15 residues. The CDR3 loop reads CASRYTSVSSYEQYF. CDR3 nucleotide sequence: TGTGCCAGCAGATACACTAGCGTGAGCTCCTACGAGCAGTACTTC.

This clonotype has at least ten counts. Relative to the germline gene, one junction end is altered; a read error may explain this. The chain joins TRBV11-2 to TRBJ1-3; perhaps TRBD1 as D (5 bases). The CDR3 contains 13 residues. Germline loops: CDR1 SGHAT, CDR2 FQNNGV. Written as DNA, the CDR3 is TGTGCCAGCAGTTTAGGGGTTGGAAACACCATATATTTT. Its protein product is CASSLGVGNTIYF.

This clonotype was found a few times. The chain joins TRBV20-1 to TRBJ2-3; 13 nucleotides match TRBD2. This CDR3 has 17 amino acids. Germline trimming cut 6 bases from V and 4 bases from J; bases unmatched to any gene: 13. Germline V lookup: CDR1 DFQATT, CDR2 SNEGSKA (reference sequence). The CDR3 DNA is TGCAGTGCACCACGACCGGGACTAGCGGGATTGTCAGATACGCAGTATTTT. As protein: CSAPRPGLAGLSDTQYF.

The V call is TRBV19, the J call TRBJ1-4; 7 nucleotides align to TRBD1. The CDR3 has 14 residues. V shed 7 bases, J shed 10 bases, and the junction held 12 bases outside the gene matches. Germline V lookup: CDR1 LNHDA, CDR2 SQIVND (reference sequence). The DNA for the CDR3 is TGTGCCAGTAAGGAACGGGACAGTACCGCAAAACTGTTTTTT. Its protein is CASKERDSTAKLFF.

The table lists this clonotype with many counts. The chain employs TRBV19 and TRBJ2-7; a possible D gene is TRBD1 (5 bases). Deletions cut 9 bases from V and 5 bases from J, with 14 bases between. CDR1 LNHDA and CDR2 SQIVND come from the germline V gene (reference sequence). The CDR3 covers 12 residues. The CDR3 DNA is TGTGCCAGCAGTTTCTTAGGGGACGAGCAGTACTTC. Its protein product is CASSFLGDEQYF.

This clonotype was picked up many times. This chain connects TRBV5-1 to TRBJ2-7; TRBD1 matches 8 bases. Germline V gives CDR1 SGHRS, CDR2 YFSETQ. Trimming cost V 4 bases and J 0 bases; bases outside gene matches: 6. The CDR3 consists of 15 residues. CDR3 nucleotides: TGCGCCAGCAGCCCGGGGGACAGGCCCTCCTACGAGCAGTACTTC. Amino acid sequence: CASSPGDRPSYEQYF.

The table lists this clonotype with many counts. This chain uses TRBV14 with TRBJ1-2; possibly TRBD1 for D (6 bases). Trimming pared 0 bases from V and 11 bases from J, leaving 10 bases between. CDR3 length: 12 residues. Germline assignment: CDR1 SGHDN and CDR2 FVKESK. The CDR3 reads CASSQDRGRYTF. CDR3 bases: TGTGCCAGCAGCCAAGATCGGGGGCGTTACACCTTC.

Ten or more counts support this clonotype. The chain is built from TRBV6-2 or TRBV6-3 and TRBJ1-5; 7 bases line up with TRBD1. V dropped 0 bases and J dropped 6; count of bases not matched to a gene: 2. Looked up from germline, CDR1 is MNHEY and CDR2 is SVGEGT. This CDR3 is 14 amino acids long. The CDR3 loop is CASSYSGQSQPQHF. The DNA of the CDR3 is TGTGCCAGCAGTTACTCGGGACAGAGTCAGCCCCAGCATTTT.

In this sample, this clonotype turned up many times. The chain employs TRBV12-3 or TRBV12-4 and TRBJ2-1; TRBD2 agrees at 14 bases. The length of the CDR3 is 17 residues. V shed 4 bases, J shed 8 bases, and the junction held 10 bases outside the gene matches. The CDR3 DNA sequence: TGTGCCAGCAGTTCAAATCTCGGGACTAGCGGGAGTGATGAGCAGTTCTTC. Its translation: CASSSNLGTSGSDEQFF.

This clonotype appeared many times. V is TRBV18 and J is TRBJ1-1, with unresolved D. Germline-derived CDR1 and CDR2 are KGHSH and LQKENI. V lost 6 bases and J lost 3, with 14 bases in between. There are 14 residues in the CDR3. For the CDR3, the DNA is TGTGCCAGCTCCTCAAATAGAGGTGACACTGAAGCTTTCTTT. Its translation: CASSSNRGDTEAFF.

In its sample, this clonotype was seen many times. This chain links TRBV20-1 with TRBJ1-1; 11 nucleotides agree with TRBD1. V dropped 2 bases and J dropped 2; count of bases not matched to a gene: 10. The CDR3 has 17 amino acids. CDR1 is DFQATT and CDR2 is SNEGSKA in the germline V gene (reference sequence). Here the CDR3 DNA reads TGCAGTGCTAGAACCTGGACAGGGGGCGCGTCTAACACTGAAGCTTTCTTT. Protein: CSARTWTGGASNTEAFF.

Ten or more counts support this clonotype. One end of the junction fails to match germline, which may point to a read error. V and J are TRBV12-3 or TRBV12-4 and TRBJ1-1; D not certain. The CDR3 spans 12 residues. The CDR3 bases are TGTGCCAGCAGTTTAGTGTTAGGTTCAGCTTCCTTT. It encodes CASSLVLGSASF.

This clonotype was counted ten times or more. The rearrangement joins TRBV29-1 to TRBJ2-5, with a possible D match to TRBD1 (5 bases). Germline CDR1 reads SQVTM; CDR2 reads ANQGSEA. V was cut by 5 bases and J by 5 bases, with 21 bases left in between. CDR3 size: 15 residues. CDR3 sequence (DNA): TGCAGCGTTCAGAACTTCAGGGTGATGATGGAGACCCAGTACTTC. Protein product: CSVQNFRVMMETQYF.

Many counts were recorded for this clonotype. The V gene is TRBV10-3, the J gene TRBJ2-1, with 11 bases lining up with TRBD2. Looked up from germline, CDR1 is ENHRY and CDR2 is SYGVKD. V was pared by 10 bases and J by 5 bases, with 10 bases of the junction left unmatched. The CDR3 extends over 15 amino acids. The CDR3 nucleotides read TGTGCCACCGGTAAACTAGCGGGGGATAACAATGAGCAGTTCTTC. Residues: CATGKLAGDNNEQFF.

This clonotype was observed at least ten times. The chain carries TRBV20-1 and TRBJ1-2; D remains unclear. This CDR3 is built from 16 residues. V was cut by 6 bases and J by 8 bases, with 28 bases left in between. Germline V lookup: CDR1 DFQATT, CDR2 SNEGSKA (reference sequence). CDR3 DNA: TGCAGTGCACCCTGGGGTCTGCCCCCCACAGATTCGGGCTACACCTTC. It is translated as CSAPWGLPPTDSGYTF.

This clonotype was counted ten times or more. V is TRBV6-2 or TRBV6-3 and J is TRBJ2-7; 9 bases fit TRBD1. Germline CDR1 and CDR2: MNHEY and SVGEGT. The CDR3 totals 14 residues. With 5 bases clipped from V and 3 bases from J, the junction kept 5 bases outside the gene matches. The CDR3: CASSVDRGSYEQYF. The CDR3 region has the DNA TGTGCCAGCAGTGTGGACAGGGGAAGCTACGAGCAGTACTTC.

In its sample, this clonotype was seen a few times. Written as DNA, the CDR3 is TGTGCCACCAGGATGGGGACAGGGGAAAGCTACACCTTC. It specifies CATRMGTGESYTF. V and J are TRBV24-1 and TRBJ1-2, with 10 nucleotides matching TRBD1. J was trimmed by 9 bases and V by 7 bases; bases with no gene match: 7. Germline CDR1 reads KGHDR; CDR2 reads SFDVKD. The CDR3 totals 13 residues.

This sequence joins TRBV15 and TRBJ2-7; either TRBD1 or TRBD2 may supply D (5 bases each). Germline lookup yields CDR1 LNHNV and CDR2 YYDKDF (reference sequence). V dropped 3 bases and J dropped 7 bases, with 13 bases sitting between them. The CDR3 has 13 residues. The CDR3 DNA is TGTGCCACCAGCAGGGGGGACGGGCGGGAGCAGTACTTC. The encoded protein is CATSRGDGREQYF.

This clonotype was counted only a few times. The genes are TRBV20-1 and TRBJ1-2; D possibly corresponds to TRBD1 (6 bases). The V end was cut by 6 bases, the J end by 5 bases, with 22 bases between. The length of the CDR3 is 15 residues. In germline, CDR1 is DFQATT, CDR2 SNEGSKA (reference sequence). The CDR3 is CSARTGSSGGYGYTF. The CDR3 DNA reads as TGCAGTGCCCGTACAGGGTCATCTGGGGGTTATGGCTACACCTTC.

V gene TRBV7-8 combines with J gene TRBJ2-1, with D unresolved. CDR3 length equals 15 residues. Germline V CDR1 and CDR2: SGHVS, FQNEAQ. V lost 3 bases to trimming and J lost 2 bases, with 11 bases between them. The CDR3 DNA sequence: TGTGCCAGCAGCTTCCCCGAGGCCACCTACAATGAGCAGTTCTTC. Its protein product is CASSFPEATYNEQFF.